This passage covers 17 T cell receptor beta chains from one sample sequenced in a study of T cells in Graves' hyperthyroidism and ophthalmopathy. TCR beta CDR3 sequences were amplified from RNA transcripts. First-round RT-PCR of the TCR CDR3 relied on the HTBI primer set. TCRdb re-analysed the multiplex PCR reads in MiXCR, keeping a single row per CDR3 protein. The sample lists about 640,000 distinct CDR3 sequences; less than 25% were seen once. Sequenced material: blood. These receptors originate from a man younger than 40 with Graves' ophthalmopathy.

The chain is built from TRBV18 and TRBJ1-6; D possibly corresponds to TRBD1 (6 bases). The V gene lost 1 base and the J gene lost 8 bases, with 12 bases spanning the gap. The CDR3 totals 15 residues. Germline lookup yields CDR1 KGHSH and CDR2 LQKENI. The CDR3 sequence: CASSPRGAGDSPLHF. The CDR3 DNA reads TGTGCCAGCTCACCACGGGGGGCCGGGGATTCACCCCTCCACTTT.

This clonotype was counted ten times or more. This chain connects TRBV5-1 to TRBJ2-7; 10 nucleotides agree with TRBD2. V gave up 0 bases and J gave up 5 bases; unmatched junction bases: 5. Germline lookup yields CDR1 SGHRS and CDR2 YFSETQ. CDR3 length equals 15 residues. This CDR3 reads CASSLGASGSDEQYF. The CDR3 nucleotides read TGCGCCAGCAGCTTGGGTGCTAGCGGGAGCGACGAGCAGTACTTC.

This clonotype has a handful of counts. The chain uses TRBV7-9 and TRBJ2-7; TRBD2 agrees at 7 bases. V lost 8 bases to trimming and J lost 5 bases; unmatched junction nucleotides: 9. The CDR3 is made up of 13 amino acids. The germline gives CDR1 SEHNR, CDR2 FQNEAQ (reference sequence). CDR3 nucleotide sequence: TGTGCCAGCGTTGGGACTAACACTAACGAGCAGTACTTC. Amino acids: CASVGTNTNEQYF.

V gene TRBV3-1 combines with J gene TRBJ2-5, with D unresolved. CDR1 LGHDT and CDR2 YNNKEL come from the germline V gene (reference sequence). Trimming took 6 bases from V and 5 from J, leaving 16 bases between them. The CDR3 is 14 residues long. The CDR3 loop reads CASREWTVGETQYF. DNA of the CDR3: TGTGCCAGCAGAGAGTGGACGGTGGGGGAGACCCAGTACTTC.

The CDR3 sequence is CSAGAGYNEQFF. The DNA for the CDR3 is TGCAGCGCCGGAGCCGGCTACAATGAGCAGTTCTTC. The rearrangement joins TRBV29-1 to TRBJ2-1; unclear D gene. CDR1 SQVTM and CDR2 ANQGSEA come from the germline V gene. V dropped 7 bases and J dropped 3 bases, with 10 bases sitting between them. This CDR3 contains 12 residues.

This clonotype occurred many times. The chain employs TRBV2 and TRBJ2-7; 9 nucleotides match TRBD1. Unmatched junction bases numbered 4, after V lost 7 bases and J lost 6 bases. This CDR3 spans 12 amino acids. Germline V lookup: CDR1 SNHLY, CDR2 FYNNEI. In DNA form, the CDR3 reads TGTGCCAGCACCATACAGGGGGCCGAGCAGTACTTC. As protein: CASTIQGAEQYF.

This clonotype was picked up many times. The chain is built from TRBV12-3 or TRBV12-4 and TRBJ1-4, with a possible D match to TRBD1 (5 bases). The CDR3 is made up of 14 amino acids. V was shortened by 2 bases and J by 8 bases, with 12 bases between the two germline ends. CDR3 sequence: CASSLSGGKEKLFF. DNA of the CDR3: TGTGCCAGCAGTTTATCGGGGGGTAAGGAAAAACTGTTTTTT.

This clonotype was picked up many times. The V gene is TRBV7-9, the J gene TRBJ2-7; D gene unclear. Per germline, CDR1 SEHNR and CDR2 FQNEAQ (reference sequence). The CDR3 has 13 amino acids. The V gene lost 5 bases and the J gene lost 7 bases, with 15 bases spanning the gap. CDR3 sequence (DNA): TGTGCCAGCAGCACGCCGCTGGGTGGAGAGCAGTACTTC. Amino acid sequence: CASSTPLGGEQYF. The variable domain in full, with the rest retrieved from reference TRBV7-9 and TRBJ2-7, is DTGVSQNPRHKITKRGQNVTFRCDPISEHNRLYWYRQTLGQGPEFLTYFQNEAQLEKSRLLSDRFSAERPKGSFSTLEIQRTEQGDSAMYLCASSTPLGGEQYFGPGTRLTVT.

J is TRBJ2-5 and V is TRBV5-6, with 7 bases that match TRBD1. After removal of 4 bases from V and 5 bases from J, the junction contained 2 bases not matched to a gene. This CDR3 region has 12 residues. The germline V gene has CDR1 SGHDT and CDR2 YYEEEE. The CDR3: CASSDRDETQYF. CDR3 in DNA: TGTGCCAGCAGCGACAGGGATGAGACCCAGTACTTC.

This clonotype was detected a few times. This chain links TRBV2 with TRBJ2-7; D is perhaps TRBD1 (6 bases). The germline CDR1 and CDR2 sequences are SNHLY and FYNNEI. This CDR3 has 13 residues. Trimming shortened V by 10 bases and J by 1 base, and 14 bases separated the two germline ends. This chain's CDR3 is CATATGQSYEQYF. The CDR3 bases are TGTGCCACCGCCACGGGACAATCCTACGAGCAGTACTTC.

This clonotype has only a few counts. The chain is built from TRBV20-1 and TRBJ2-3; TRBD2 matches at 12 bases. Germline CDR1 and CDR2: DFQATT and SNEGSKA (reference sequence). The V and J ends lost 1 base and 4 bases, in that order; junction bases with no gene match: 6. The CDR3 loop spans 16 amino acids. CDR3 region: CSARAYLAGGPDTQYF. The DNA of the CDR3 is TGCAGTGCTAGAGCATACCTAGCGGGAGGGCCAGATACGCAGTATTTT.

The chain joins TRBV18 to TRBJ2-1, with D possibly matching TRBD2 (6 bases). The V end was cut by 8 bases, the J end by 0 bases, with 8 bases between. Germline V gives CDR1 KGHSH, CDR2 LQKENI. This CDR3 has 13 amino acids. The CDR3: CASEGLSYNEQFF. The CDR3 DNA sequence: TGTGCCAGCGAGGGACTCTCCTACAATGAGCAGTTCTTC.

This clonotype was recorded many times. The chain is built from TRBV3-1 and TRBJ2-1, with unresolved D. CDR1 is LGHDT and CDR2 is YNNKEL in the germline V gene (reference sequence). The CDR3 runs 13 residues. Trimming removed 1 base from V and 3 bases from J, with 4 bases in between. Here the CDR3 reads CASSQGFYNEQFF. The CDR3 DNA follows: TGTGCCAGCAGCCAAGGCTTCTACAATGAGCAGTTCTTC.

This clonotype was counted only a few times. This chain links TRBV4-1 with TRBJ2-1, with 11 positions matching TRBD2. The CDR3 runs to 19 residues. Germline CDR1 MGHRA, CDR2 YSYEKL. The V segment lost 5 bases and the J segment 0 bases; nucleotides outside the gene matches: 12. CDR3 DNA sequence: TGCGCCAGCAGCTACTCGGGACTAGCGGCTCGGAGCTCCTACAATGAGCAGTTCTTC. Translating gives CASSYSGLAARSSYNEQFF.

This chain links TRBV12-3 or TRBV12-4 with TRBJ2-7; 12 nucleotides align to TRBD2. The J segment lost 0 bases and the V segment lost 5 bases, leaving 5 bases of the junction unmatched. The CDR3 covers 16 residues. The CDR3 is CASSPWTSGNSYEQYF. DNA of the CDR3: TGTGCCAGCAGTCCCTGGACTAGCGGGAACTCCTACGAGCAGTACTTC.

V usage is TRBV27 and J usage is TRBJ1-4; 9 positions match TRBD1. Trimming cost V 6 bases and J 2 bases; bases outside gene matches: 4. The germline CDR1 and CDR2 sequences are MNHEY and SMNVEV (reference sequence). This CDR3 spans 15 amino acids. The CDR3 sequence: CASSPDRGTNEKLFF. For the CDR3, the DNA is TGTGCCAGCAGCCCGGACAGGGGCACTAATGAAAAACTGTTTTTT.

J is TRBJ1-2 and V is TRBV25-1; D is ambiguous. The CDR3 contains 14 residues. Germline CDR1 is MGHDK and CDR2 is SYGVNS. With 2 bases removed from V and 7 bases from J, the gap between germline ends came to 14 bases. CDR3 in DNA: TGTGCCAGCAGTGAACGGACTCCCGGCGGTGGCTACACCTTC. Amino acids: CASSERTPGGGYTF.